One sample yielded the 14 T cell receptor beta chains listed below, sequenced in a study of OX40 agonist ivuxolimab in advanced cancers. TCRdb's copy holds only in-frame clones and misses some; the assay was immunoSEQ multiplex PCR. Among 54,000 or so clones, 80% were seen once, and the ten largest hold roughly 4.6%. The sample was CD4+ or CD8+ T cells sorted from blood, taken in a trial of the OX40 agonist ivuxolimab. These TCRs come from an adult with an advanced solid tumor such as melanoma, head and neck, liver or kidney cancer.

The chain is built from TRBV9 and TRBJ2-1, with a tentative D call TRBD2 (6 bases). V lost 6 bases and J 6 bases, leaving 16 bases between the germline ends. The CDR3 is 14 amino acids. Germline CDR1 reads SGDLS; CDR2 reads YYNGEE. In DNA, the CDR3 is TGTGCCAGCACTTCTAGCGTATCGGGCAATGAGCAGTTCTTC. Its translation is CASTSSVSGNEQFF.

The rearrangement uses TRBV7-3 and TRBJ2-5; TRBD2 matches at 14 bases. The junction had 4 bases not matched to a gene; V was cut back by 5 bases and J by 5 bases. Germline CDR1 is SGHTA and CDR2 is FQGTGA. The CDR3 runs 15 residues. DNA of the CDR3: TGTGCCAGCAGCCCACGGACTAGCGGGAGGGAGACCCAGTACTTC. It specifies CASSPRTSGRETQYF.

The chain joins TRBV5-6 to TRBJ2-1; 10 positions agree with TRBD2. The germline CDR1 and CDR2 sequences are SGHDT and YYEEEE. This CDR3 is 14 amino acids long. V was clipped by 2 bases and J by 7 bases; unmatched bases: 3. The CDR3 loop reads CASSLLAGRNEQFF. In nucleotides, the CDR3 is TGTGCCAGCAGCTTACTAGCGGGAAGGAATGAGCAGTTCTTC.

The sample holds a few counts of this clone. This chain joins TRBV5-1 and TRBJ2-1; D may be TRBD1 or TRBD2 (6 bases each). CDR1 SGHRS and CDR2 YFSETQ come from the germline V gene. V gave up 0 bases and J gave up 8 bases, with 9 bases separating them. CDR3 length equals 13 residues. Written as DNA, the CDR3 is TGCGCCAGCAGCTTGGGAAGGGGGGATGAGCAGTTCTTC. Amino acids: CASSLGRGDEQFF.

The V call is TRBV6-6, the J call TRBJ1-6, with D perhaps matching TRBD1 (6 bases). The CDR3 is 14 amino acids. Trimming took 4 bases from V and 8 from J, leaving 12 bases between them. From germline, CDR1 is MNHNY and CDR2 SVGAGI (reference sequence). The CDR3 is CASSLTGWDSPLHF. The CDR3 DNA is TGTGCCAGCAGTTTAACAGGGTGGGATTCACCCCTCCACTTT.

The rearrangement joins TRBV7-2 to TRBJ2-2; D is tentatively TRBD1 or TRBD2 (5 bases each). The CDR3 loop spans 15 amino acids. Trimming stripped 0 bases from V and 0 bases from J, with 5 bases between. The germline V gene has CDR1 SGHTA and CDR2 FQGNSA. The CDR3 DNA is TGTGCCAGCAGCTTAGCGGGACCGAACACCGGGGAGCTGTTTTTT. As protein: CASSLAGPNTGELFF.

The V and J genes are TRBV28 and TRBJ2-1; D is possibly TRBD1 or TRBD2 (5 bases each). Germline CDR1 MDHEN, CDR2 SYDVKM. V lost 3 bases and J 6 bases, leaving 30 bases between the germline ends. The length of the CDR3 is 20 residues. Here the CDR3 reads CASSFIYGTGSSFSGNEQFF. The DNA for the CDR3 is TGTGCCAGCAGTTTCATATATGGGACCGGGTCGTCTTTTTCGGGCAATGAGCAGTTCTTC.

The chain is built from TRBV5-1 and TRBJ2-5, with 7 bases fitting TRBD2. The CDR3 covers 19 residues. The ends lost 4 bases at V and 5 bases at J; junction bases unmatched: 23. Germline CDR1 reads SGHRS; CDR2 reads YFSETQ. Written as DNA, the CDR3 is TGCGCCAGCAGCCCGACCTTGTTGGGACTAACTATGGGCAGGGAGACCCAGTACTTC. It encodes CASSPTLLGLTMGRETQYF.

The chain employs TRBV15 and TRBJ2-1; 14 bases match TRBD2. Trimming removed 8 bases from V and 0 bases from J; junction bases left unmatched: 9. The CDR3 is 18 residues long. Per the germline V gene, CDR1 is LNHNV and CDR2 is YYDKDF (reference sequence). The CDR3 reads CATLGGLAGVSSYNEQFF. The CDR3 nucleotides read TGTGCCACCCTCGGGGGACTAGCGGGAGTGAGCTCCTACAATGAGCAGTTCTTC.

The chain joins TRBV30 to TRBJ2-6; 10 nucleotides align to TRBD1. This CDR3 spans 14 amino acids. CDR1 is GTSNPN, CDR2 SVGIG, per germline (reference sequence). The junction had 2 bases not matched to a gene; V was cut back by 3 bases and J by 6 bases. As DNA, the CDR3 is TGTGCCTGGAGGGACAGGGGGAAGGCCAACGTCCTGACTTTC. This encodes CAWRDRGKANVLTF.

This clone was found once. The chain couples TRBV27 to TRBJ1-1; no definite D call. The CDR3 loop spans 13 amino acids. V lost 1 base to trimming and J lost 3 bases, with 6 bases between them. Per germline, CDR1 MNHEY and CDR2 SMNVEV (reference sequence). The DNA for the CDR3 is TGTGCCAGCAGTTTATTCAGACACACTGAAGCTTTCTTT. Translating it yields CASSLFRHTEAFF.

The CDR3 nucleotides read TGTGCCAGCAGCCTCACAGGGGAGGGCTACGAGCAGTACTTC. This sequence encodes CASSLTGEGYEQYF. The chain couples TRBV28 to TRBJ2-7; either TRBD1 or TRBD2 may supply D (7 bases each). Germline loops: CDR1 MDHEN, CDR2 SYDVKM. The V gene lost 6 bases and the J gene lost 3 bases, with 15 bases spanning the gap. The CDR3 extends over 14 amino acids.

This rearrangement joins TRBV29-1 to TRBJ2-1; D gene unclear. V gave up 6 bases and J gave up 9 bases, with 12 bases separating them. The germline CDR1 and CDR2 sequences are SQVTM and ANQGSEA. This CDR3 contains 11 residues. Written as DNA, the CDR3 is TGCAGCGTCGGGCTGCCTTCTGAGCAGTTCTTC. It encodes CSVGLPSEQFF.

The rearrangement links TRBV29-1 to TRBJ1-3, with D unclear. V was cut by 4 bases and J by 0 bases, with 4 bases left in between. Per the germline V gene, CDR1 is SQVTM and CDR2 is ANQGSEA. This CDR3 spans 12 amino acids. CDR3 sequence: CSVASSGNTIYF. The CDR3 nucleotides are TGCAGCGTTGCGAGCTCTGGAAACACCATATATTTT.